The 5 T cell receptor beta chains below were found in one sample sequenced in a study of T-cell memory formation after mild COVID-19. TCRdb called the 5' RACE reads again in MiXCR, with one record for every CDR3 protein. The data hold 400,000 or so distinct CDR3 sequences, with 20% observed a single time. The sequenced sample was PBMCs or a T cell subset sorted from them (not recorded which). Every receptor here comes from an adult woman who had mild COVID-19 (a few samples of this study predate the infection). Cell type and time point are not known.

This clonotype was counted at least ten times. V usage is TRBV9 and J usage is TRBJ2-2; D is possibly TRBD1 or TRBD2 (5 bases each). The CDR3 is 15 residues long. Germline loops: CDR1 SGDLS, CDR2 YYNGEE. V was trimmed by 6 bases and J by 3 bases, leaving 15 bases between them. CDR3 DNA: TGTGCCAGCACCGCCGGGGCTACGGACACCGGGGAGCTGTTTTTT. Translation gives CASTAGATDTGELFF.

The CDR3 region has the DNA TGTGCCAGCAGCTTAGAACAGACCCGAAACACTGAAGCTTTCTTT. The encoded protein is CASSLEQTRNTEAFF. The rearrangement links TRBV7-9 to TRBJ1-1; D ambiguous. CDR3 length: 15 amino acids. Germline lookup yields CDR1 SEHNR and CDR2 FQNEAQ (reference sequence). Between the trimmed V and J ends, which lost 1 base and 2 bases, there was a span of 11 bases. Full variable domain (remainder filled in from reference TRBV7-9 and TRBJ1-1): DTGVSQNPRHKITKRGQNVTFRCDPISEHNRLYWYRQTLGQGPEFLTYFQNEAQLEKSRLLSDRFSAERPKGSFSTLEIQRTEQGDSAMYLCASSLEQTRNTEAFFGQGTRLTVV.

The chain uses TRBV12-3 or TRBV12-4 and TRBJ2-2; D possibly corresponds to TRBD2 (5 bases). There are 12 residues in the CDR3. V was clipped by 6 bases and J by 7 bases, with 9 bases between them. CDR3 region: CASRDSVGELFF. The CDR3 DNA reads as TGTGCCAGCAGAGATAGCGTCGGGGAGCTGTTTTTT.

This clonotype was seen a few times. The chain joins TRBV3-1 to TRBJ1-3; D gene uncertain. CDR3 length: 14 residues. The ends were cut back, 2 bases at V and 11 bases at J, with 16 bases in the middle. CDR1 is LGHDT, CDR2 YNNKEL, per germline (reference sequence). The CDR3 sequence is CASSQMSGGTAIYF. The DNA for the CDR3 is TGTGCCAGCAGCCAAATGTCCGGTGGCACTGCCATATATTTT.

The V gene is TRBV20-1, the J gene TRBJ2-7; no reliable D call. Germline CDR1 reads DFQATT; CDR2 reads SNEGSKA (reference sequence). V lost 5 bases to trimming and J lost 3 bases, with 17 bases between them. This CDR3 has 14 amino acids. CDR3 nucleotide sequence: TGCAGTGCTCAAGCACCGGGTCCTCGCTACGAGCAGTACTTC. It encodes CSAQAPGPRYEQYF.